This T cell receptor (beta chain) was sequenced for a study of early T cells in non-severe SARS-CoV-2 infection (TCRdb year 2021). Background for the entire study: Because TCR sequencing relied on bulk RNA taken from unsorted whole blood, pairing of alpha and beta chains was not possible.

Overall results and qualifications from the work: Matching against VDJdb was skewed toward anti-spike CD8 responses, likely underestimated virus-specific expansions, and missed private and CD4 specificities.

For this chain, trimming is 4 bases at the V end and 5 bases at the J end, and the number of junction bases without a gene match is 14. The CDR3 measures 17 amino acids from cysteine to phenylalanine. Here the CDR3 DNA is all that survives: 51 bases in frame from base 1. CDR1 is given as MDHEN and CDR2 as SYDVKM, both from the germline V gene. The receptor library was made with 5' RACE. The instrument given in TCRdb is NextSeq 500. To correct for sequencing error and PCR bias, the TCR library protocol tagged individual cDNA molecules with unique molecular identifiers. Sequencing covered both TCR alpha and beta chains, and within each sample the abundances of alpha and beta sequences were tightly co-correlated. The original methods were these. V gene, J gene and CDR3 annotation of TCR sequences was performed with Decombinator V4. TCRs were defined as expanded if a significant change between any two time points was detected under a Poisson model with p below 0.0001. TCR abundances were normalised to the total number of TCRs sequenced per sample and expressed as counts per million. TRAV1-2 paired with TRAJ12, TRAJ20 or TRAJ33 defined MAIT TCRs, while TRAV10 paired with TRAJ18 defined iNKT TCRs. VDJdb, accessed 1 November 2021, was searched for CMV, EBV and SARS-CoV-2 annotated TCRs, with TCRs annotated for multiple antigens excluded. TCRdb applied fastp at Q25 and MiXCR to the public reads, then kept only in-frame beta chains. Every distinct CDR3 protein forms one entry, paired with its most common genes and DNA. The V and J calls were determined by TCRdb, not by the authors. The sample has 30,000 or so distinct CDR3 sequences on record, about 7% of them singletons. Just over 4% of the sample lies in the top ten.

The study was a case-control design nested within a healthcare worker cohort in London, UK, with weekly nasopharyngeal swab PCR tests and blood sampling. Healthcare workers were enrolled in the week of the UK lockdown, from 23 to 31 March 2020, and were followed every week for up to about 16 weeks. This clonotype has ten or more counts. Its antigen remains undetermined. No much larger clonotype is one base removed from it; base qualities were not supplied. Recombination connected TRBV28 to TRBJ2-3; 8 central bases correspond to TRBD2. Sequenced material: whole blood. This receptor was obtained from an adult who was a healthcare worker with PCR-confirmed SARS-CoV-2 infection or an uninfected control (not recorded which). The nucleotides are TGTGCCAGCAGTTCGGAGACTAGCGCTTCCCGGAGAGATACGCAGTATTTT. This gives the protein CASSSETSASRRDTQYF.